This T cell receptor (beta chain) was recorded in a study of beta chain features in type 1 diabetes. Study-level background: Across the samples, around 110,000,000 sorted cells were examined in total. General study results and limits: Cells carrying high TCR expression could end up over-represented when cDNA is sequenced. A moderate, significant TCRB CDR3 shortening appeared in type 1 diabetes across four CD4+ subsets.

Concerning this clone: Its antigen is unidentified.

There was one heparinised blood draw per donor, averaging about 116 mL. Based on CD45RO/CCR7/CD25/CD127/CD95/CD27, CD4+ regulatory, stem cell-like memory, naive and central memory cells were sorted. The CDR3 is made up of 16 amino acids. Trimming shortened V by 4 bases and J by 0 bases, and 15 bases separated the two germline ends. Germline CDR1 MGHRA, CDR2 YSYEKL. The sequenced template was cDNA made from the entire isolated RNA. TCRdb's table, derived via immunoSEQ multiplex PCR, lists solely in-frame clones and lacks some. The sample contains more than 200,000 clones, approximately 16% of which appear only once.

The TCR comes from a man aged 25-45 years with type 1 diabetes. The sequenced sample consisted of naive CD4+ T cells from blood. The chain combines TRBV4-1 with TRBJ1-1; D might be TRBD1 (6 bases). This CDR3 is CASSPIRGQLNTEAFF. CDR3 bases: TGCGCCAGCAGCCCGATTCGAGGACAGCTGAACACTGAAGCTTTCTTT.